The entry below gives a single T cell receptor (beta chain) sequence along with its context. Germline CDR1 is KGHSH and CDR2 is LQKENI. The CDR3 has 15 residues. Trimming removed 5 bases from V and 5 bases from J; junction bases left unmatched: 8. The sample originates from a study of technical replicates of blood from a handful of donors. Profiling relied on immunoSEQ multiplex PCR, and the TCRdb table lists in-frame clones only, not all of them. Seen here are 68,000 or so clones, 95% to 97% observed once, and the top ten hold about 0.31%. The sequenced material came from T cells isolated from PBMCs. The chain recombines TRBV18 with TRBJ1-5; 8 bases agree with TRBD1. This receptor was taken from a human donor in good health. The CDR3 DNA is TGTGCCAGCTCAAGGGAGGGACAGGAGTATCAGCCCCAGCATTTT. Its translation is CASSREGQEYQPQHF.